This T cell receptor beta chain appears in the sequencing data of a study of blood T cell repertoires in COVID-19. The wider study: The United States, Italy and Spain supplied acute and convalescent COVID-19 samples. T cells, B-cell-depleted T cells, or PBMCs provided the cDNA or gDNA that served as material.

Under the authors' procedure: How many nucleated cells were present was estimated from reference gene primer amplification. Here immunoSEQ multiplex PCR was the method, and the copy in TCRdb shows in-frame clones only, minus some. That table furnishes V, J and clone size, whereas the DNA furnished D and trimming. The table records about 50,000 clones, roughly four fifths of them present only once. The sample consisted of peripheral blood. This clonotype was sampled from an older woman with acute or convalescent COVID-19.

This CDR3 reads CASNGIAGGEETQYF. The CDR3 DNA reads as TGTGCCAGTAACGGAATAGCGGGAGGGGAAGAGACCCAGTACTTC. This chain links TRBV19 with TRBJ2-5; 11 bases are shared with TRBD2. The CDR3 sequence is 15 residues long. V was clipped by 7 bases and J by 3 bases; unmatched bases: 7. From germline, CDR1 is LNHDA and CDR2 SQIVND (reference sequence).